The table lists the clone carrying this T cell receptor (beta chain) with a count of one. The sample comes from a study of T cell changes during pregnancy in multiple sclerosis. V dropped 4 bases and J dropped 4 bases, with 28 bases sitting between them. The CDR3 totals 19 residues. Germline CDR1 and CDR2: MDHEN and SYDVKM. Profiled with immunoSEQ multiplex PCR; TCRdb holds only in-frame clones, not every one. The sample gives about 55,000 clones, about 87% of which show up once; 0.45% to 0.65% is in the top ten. V is TRBV28 and J is TRBJ1-2, with D possibly TRBD1 on 6 matching bases. The material sequenced was CD4+ T cells from peripheral blood mononuclear cells, taken in the first trimester of pregnancy. The source is a female donor with multiple sclerosis, enrolled in a pregnancy study. CDR3 in amino acids: CASSSVTGKSALGFYGYTF. The CDR3 nucleotides are TGTGCCAGCAGTTCCGTAACAGGGAAGAGTGCTTTGGGGTTCTATGGCTACACCTTC.